Presented here are 26 T cell receptor beta chains from one specimen sequenced in a study of tumor-infiltrating lymphocytes in glioblastoma multiforme. TCRB libraries came from RNA via three nested multiplex PCR rounds. TCRdb passed the multiplex PCR reads through MiXCR, listing each CDR3 protein once. The sample includes about 15,000 distinct CDR3 sequences, around 70% of them seen just once. Sequencing used brain tumor tissue. The receptors were sampled from a male donor with glioblastoma.

The DNA of the CDR3 is TGCAGTGCTAGAGATCTTGAACAGGGGGTCACCACCTTATACAATGAGCAGTTCTTC. Protein product: CSARDLEQGVTTLYNEQFF. The V and J genes are TRBV20-1 and TRBJ2-1; TRBD1 matches at 8 bases. There are 19 residues in the CDR3. The V gene's germline CDR1 is DFQATT and CDR2 SNEGSKA (reference sequence). After removal of 0 bases from V and 4 bases from J, the junction contained 17 bases not matched to a gene.

The chain recombines TRBV11-2 with TRBJ2-5, with no clear D. Looked up from germline, CDR1 is SGHAT and CDR2 is FQNNGV. V was pared by 5 bases and J by 3 bases, with 13 bases between. CDR3 length: 14 residues. CDR3: CASSPGRVKETQYF. The CDR3 coding sequence is TGTGCCAGCAGCCCCGGACGGGTCAAAGAGACCCAGTACTTC.

The chain couples TRBV6-5 to TRBJ2-7; the D gene is possibly TRBD2 (6 bases). The CDR3 runs 12 residues. Germline CDR1 MNHEY, CDR2 SVGAGI. Between the trimmed V and J ends, which lost 11 bases and 6 bases, there was a span of 17 bases. DNA of the CDR3: TGTGCCGTAGAGGGAGGAGGGGCCGAGCAGTACTTC. Protein product: CAVEGGGAEQYF.

Details on this clonotype: A read error may account for a junction end that differs from germline. The chain is built from TRBV11-3 and TRBJ2-1; 7 bases are shared with TRBD2. Looked up from germline, CDR1 is SGHNT and CDR2 is YENEEA. This CDR3 contains 16 residues. The CDR3 bases are TGTGCCAGTAGCTTAGAAACTAGCGAACTTTTCAATGAACAGTTCTTC. Translating it yields CASSLETSELFNEQFF.

To note about this clonotype: The CDR3 does not close with the conserved phenylalanine or tryptophan, likely indicating a read error. The V and J genes are TRBV28 and TRBJ2-5; tentative D call: TRBD2 (5 bases). The CDR3 totals 15 residues. The germline V gene encodes CDR1 MDHEN and CDR2 SYDVKM. The ends were cut back, 9 bases at V and 4 bases at J, with 21 bases in the middle. Here the CDR3 DNA reads TGTGCCAGTAGCCCGATAGCGTCAGGCAGAGAGACCCAGTACTCC. This gives the protein CASSPIASGRETQYS.

With respect to this clonotype: The junction departs from germline at one end; a sequencing error may be responsible. This chain's CDR3 is CAGGTSGSADTQYF. DNA of the CDR3: TGTGCCGGTGGGACTAGCGGGAGCGCAGATACACAGTATTTT. This sequence joins TRBV6-5 and TRBJ2-3, with 14 bases that match TRBD2. In germline, CDR1 is MNHEY, CDR2 SVGAGI. The CDR3 length is 14 residues.

This clonotype counts as large (0.1 to 1%). The V and J genes are TRBV4-1 and TRBJ2-7; D is ambiguous. V lost 3 bases and J lost 6, with 18 bases in between. The CDR3 covers 15 residues. Germline V gene data show CDR1 as MGHRA and CDR2 as YSYEKL. The CDR3 coding sequence is TGCGCCAGCAGCCAGGACCTGATGGGGTCCCTCGAGCAGTACTTC. Translation gives CASSQDLMGSLEQYF.

The CDR3 loop is CASSIDKNTEAFF. The CDR3 bases are TGTGCCAGCAGCATCGACAAGAACACTGAAGCTTTCTTT. The V call is TRBV11-2, the J call TRBJ1-1; unclear D gene. CDR1 is SGHAT, CDR2 FQNNGV, per germline. V was clipped by 5 bases and J by 1 base, with 8 bases between them. This CDR3 has 13 amino acids.

As regards this clonotype: Here the CDR3 omits its conserved ending phenylalanine or tryptophan, so a read error is the likely source. The V call is TRBV11-2, the J call TRBJ2-3; 10 nucleotides line up with TRBD2. CDR1 and CDR2 from the germline V gene are SGHAT and FQNNGV. The length of the CDR3 is 14 residues. The V segment lost 2 bases and the J segment 10 bases; nucleotides outside the gene matches: 6. The CDR3: CASSLLAGEGAQYS. The DNA for the CDR3 is TGTGCCAGCAGCTTACTAGCGGGGGAAGGTGCGCAGTATTCT.

Notes on this clonotype: An end of the junction does not agree with germline; a read error may underlie this. The chain joins TRBV11-1 to TRBJ1-2; tentatively, D is TRBD1 (5 bases). The CDR3 is 14 residues long. Germline CDR1 SGHAT, CDR2 FQDESV (reference sequence). The CDR3 sequence is CASSLSVAGYGYAF. CDR3 nucleotide sequence: TGTGCCAGCAGCCTAAGTGTGGCAGGGTATGGCTACGCCTTC.

The V call is TRBV11-2, the J call TRBJ1-1; no clear D gene. Germline V lookup: CDR1 SGHAT, CDR2 FQNNGV. The CDR3 covers 14 residues. Trimming pared 3 bases from V and 5 bases from J, leaving 13 bases between. DNA of the CDR3: TGTGCCAGCAGCTTTATGGGAGGCGGTACTGAAGCTTTCTTT. Protein sequence: CASSFMGGGTEAFF.

In regard to this clonotype: As the CDR3 is not closed by the conserved phenylalanine or tryptophan, this likely results from a read error. Because the CDR3's place on the DNA is in doubt, the DNA is left out and the CDR3 is given as listed by TCRdb. This sequence joins TRBV12-3 or TRBV12-4 and TRBJ1-1; the DNA was not compared with TRBD1, the D call given in the table. The CDR3 is 13 amino acids in total, end residues counted. The CDR3 reads CASSLSRGTEAIL.

This clonotype is medium-sized (0.01 to 0.1%). The gene calls are TRBV20-1 and TRBJ2-3; 14 bases match TRBD2. V was clipped by 0 bases and J by 13 bases; unmatched bases: 6. Germline CDR1 and CDR2: DFQATT and SNEGSKA (reference sequence). The CDR3 covers 14 residues. CDR3 sequence: CSAREAGTSGSKYF. The CDR3 region has the DNA TGCAGTGCTAGAGAAGCCGGGACTAGCGGGAGCAAGTATTTT.

As concerns this clonotype: A read error may be the cause here, since a much bigger clone is one base away. This chain uses TRBV4-1 with TRBJ2-6; D is unresolved. The CDR3 has 18 amino acids. CDR1 is MGHRA, CDR2 YSYEKL, per germline. CDR3 bases: TGCTCCAGAAACCAAATTCCGATGGAGATCTCTGGGGCCAACGTCCTGACTTTC. Translation gives CSRNQIPMEISGANVLTF.

This clonotype showed up many times. The rearrangement joins TRBV11-2 to TRBJ1-6; D gene uncertain. V shed 1 base and J shed 14 bases, with 6 bases lying between them. The CDR3 totals 11 residues. CDR1 and CDR2 (germline): SGHAT, FQNNGV. The CDR3 is CASSLGGTLHF. For the CDR3, the DNA is TGTGCCAGCAGCTTAGGGGGAACCCTCCACTTT.

About this clonotype: The junction departs from germline at one end; a sequencing error may be responsible. The V call is TRBV30, the J call TRBJ2-1; tentatively, D is TRBD1 or TRBD2 (6 bases each). This CDR3 region has 15 residues. Germline V gene lookup returns CDR1 GTSNPN and CDR2 SVGIG (reference sequence). The CDR3, as DNA: TGTGCATGGAGTCCCACCGGGGGCAGATACAATGAGCAGTTCTTC. Its protein is CAWSPTGGRYNEQFF.

The chain couples TRBV6-4 to TRBJ2-5, with 15 nucleotides matching TRBD2. The V segment lost 6 bases and the J segment 5 bases; nucleotides outside the gene matches: 4. Germline V lookup: CDR1 MRHNA, CDR2 SNTAGT. This CDR3 has 15 amino acids. CDR3 residues: CASSPGLAGGETQYF. CDR3 DNA sequence: TGTGCCAGCAGCCCGGGACTAGCGGGAGGCGAGACCCAGTACTTC.

DNA of the CDR3: TGCAGTGCTAAACCCGGGACCGAACTTGAAGCTTTCTTT. Its protein is CSAKPGTELEAFF. The chain uses TRBV20-1 and TRBJ1-1; a weak D match, TRBD1 (5 bases). V was clipped by 4 bases and J by 7 bases, with 16 bases between them. This CDR3 comprises 13 residues. Germline V gene data show CDR1 as DFQATT and CDR2 as SNEGSKA (reference sequence).

The rearrangement joins TRBV29-1 to TRBJ1-2; D uncertain. Trimming took off 5 bases at V and 9 bases at J, with 13 bases between the two ends. Per the germline V gene, CDR1 is SQVTM and CDR2 is ANQGSEA. This CDR3 comprises 11 residues. CDR3 sequence (DNA): TGCAGCGTTTTCAATTCGATGAGCTACACCTTC. Protein sequence: CSVFNSMSYTF. The complete variable domain, with remaining parts taken from reference TRBV29-1 and TRBJ1-2, reads SAVISQKPSRDICQRGTSLTIQCQVDSQVTMMFWYRQQPGQSLTLIATANQGSEATYESGFVIDKFPISRPNLTFSTLTVSNMSPEDSSIYLCSVFNSMSYTFGSGTRLTVV.

This clonotype was counted at least ten times. The rearrangement uses TRBV2 and TRBJ2-2, with 11 positions matching TRBD1. V shed 1 base, J shed 5 bases, and the junction held 6 bases outside the gene matches. The CDR3 is 17 residues long. Germline assignment: CDR1 SNHLY and CDR2 FYNNEI. CDR3 loop: CASSEGTGGFLTGELFF. CDR3 bases: TGTGCCAGCAGTGAAGGGACAGGGGGCTTCTTGACCGGGGAGCTGTTTTTT. The entire variable domain, with the rest obtained from reference TRBV2 and TRBJ2-2, is as follows: EPEVTQTPSHQVTQMGQEVILRCVPISNHLYFYWYRQILGQKVEFLVSFYNNEISEKSEIFDDQFSVERPDGSNFTLKIRSTKLEDSAMYFCASSEGTGGFLTGELFFGEGSRLTVL.

V usage is TRBV20-1 and J usage is TRBJ1-3; D gene uncertain. Germline V gene sequence: CDR1 DFQATT, CDR2 SNEGSKA (reference sequence). The V end was cut by 7 bases, the J end by 1 base, with 17 bases between. The CDR3 has 15 amino acids. Here the CDR3 reads CSVTAKGGSGNTIYF. In DNA, the CDR3 is TGCAGTGTAACGGCAAAGGGAGGGTCTGGAAACACCATATATTTT.

To note about this clonotype: At one end, the junction sequence differs from germline, possibly due to a read error. This chain uses TRBV11-3 with TRBJ2-1, with 12 bases identical to TRBD2. CDR3 length equals 16 residues. Germline V gene lookup returns CDR1 SGHNT and CDR2 YENEEA. The CDR3 here is CASSLGGTSGPAERFF. As DNA, the CDR3 is TGTGCCAGCAGCTTAGGGGGGACTAGCGGGCCAGCTGAGCGGTTCTTC.

The chain has TRBV20-1 and TRBJ2-7; 11 bases align to TRBD1. This CDR3 comprises 15 residues. Germline lookup yields CDR1 DFQATT and CDR2 SNEGSKA (reference sequence). The J segment lost 3 bases and the V segment lost 0 bases, leaving 4 bases of the junction unmatched. This CDR3 is CSARDPGQGGYEQYF. In DNA, the CDR3 is TGCAGTGCTAGAGATCCGGGACAGGGGGGCTACGAGCAGTACTTC.

This chain connects TRBV5-1 to TRBJ2-2; 8 bases map to TRBD1. The CDR3 is 13 residues long. Trimming removed 6 bases from V and 7 bases from J; junction bases left unmatched: 5. Germline V lookup: CDR1 SGHRS, CDR2 YFSETQ. The CDR3: CASNQGAGGELFF. The CDR3 DNA follows: TGCGCCAGCAATCAGGGGGCCGGCGGGGAGCTGTTTTTT.

V usage is TRBV20-1 and J usage is TRBJ2-1, with D possibly being TRBD2 (5 bases). V lost 0 bases and J lost 9, with 12 bases in between. Germline loops: CDR1 DFQATT, CDR2 SNEGSKA (reference sequence). The CDR3 covers 13 residues. Written as DNA, the CDR3 is TGCAGTGCTAGAGATTATGTCGGAGGTGAGCAGTTCTTC. As protein: CSARDYVGGEQFF.

As concerns this clonotype: Lacking the conserved final phenylalanine or tryptophan, this CDR3 likely reflects a read error. V and J are TRBV11-2 and TRBJ1-1; 8 bases line up with TRBD1. The CDR3 runs to 12 residues. Germline CDR1 SGHAT, CDR2 FQNNGV. V shed 8 bases, J shed 10 bases, and the junction held 9 bases outside the gene matches. CDR3 in DNA: TGTGCCAGCGGCTCAGTACAGGGGGTAGCTTTCTCT. The encoded protein is CASGSVQGVAFS.